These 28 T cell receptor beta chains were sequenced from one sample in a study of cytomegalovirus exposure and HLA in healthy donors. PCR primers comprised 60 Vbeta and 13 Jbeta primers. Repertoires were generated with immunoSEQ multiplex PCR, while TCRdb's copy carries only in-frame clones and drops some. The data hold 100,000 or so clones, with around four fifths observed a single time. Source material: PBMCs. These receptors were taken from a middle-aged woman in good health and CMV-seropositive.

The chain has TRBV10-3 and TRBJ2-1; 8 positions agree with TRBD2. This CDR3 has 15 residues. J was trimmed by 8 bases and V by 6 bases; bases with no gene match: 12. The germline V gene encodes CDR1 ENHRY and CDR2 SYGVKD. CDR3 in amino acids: CAISGLASTSYEQFF. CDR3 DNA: TGTGCCATCAGCGGACTAGCATCTACGTCTTATGAGCAGTTCTTC.

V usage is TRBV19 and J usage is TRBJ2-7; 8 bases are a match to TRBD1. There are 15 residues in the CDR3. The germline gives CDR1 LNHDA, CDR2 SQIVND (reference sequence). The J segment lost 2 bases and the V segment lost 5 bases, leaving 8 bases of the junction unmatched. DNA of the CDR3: TGTGCCAGTAGTTTAGGACAGGGCCTCGCCTACGAGCAGTACTTC. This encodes CASSLGQGLAYEQYF.

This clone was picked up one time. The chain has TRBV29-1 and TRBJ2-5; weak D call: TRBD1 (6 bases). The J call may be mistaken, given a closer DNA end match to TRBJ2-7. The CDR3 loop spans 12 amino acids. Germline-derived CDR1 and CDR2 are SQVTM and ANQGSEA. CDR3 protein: CSVRGGSYEQYF. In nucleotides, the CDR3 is TGCAGCGTCAGGGGTGGATCCTACGAGCAGTACTTC.

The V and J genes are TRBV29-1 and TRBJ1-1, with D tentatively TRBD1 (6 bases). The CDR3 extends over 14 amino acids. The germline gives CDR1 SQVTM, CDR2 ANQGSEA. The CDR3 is CKCLKGGVGTEAFF. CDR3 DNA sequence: TGCAAATGTTTAAAGGGGGGGGTAGGGACTGAAGCTTTCTTT.

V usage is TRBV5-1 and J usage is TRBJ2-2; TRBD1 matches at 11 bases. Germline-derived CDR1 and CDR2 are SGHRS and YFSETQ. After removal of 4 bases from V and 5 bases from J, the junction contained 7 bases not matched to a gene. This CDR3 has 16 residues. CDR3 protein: CASSLGQGAVTGELFF. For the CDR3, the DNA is TGCGCCAGCAGCCTAGGACAGGGGGCTGTGACCGGGGAGCTGTTTTTT. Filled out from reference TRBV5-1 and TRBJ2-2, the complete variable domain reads KAGVTQTPRYLIKTRGQQVTLSCSPISGHRSVSWYQQTPGQGLQFLFEYFSETQRNKGNFPGRFSGRQFSNSRSEMNVSTLELGDSALYLCASSLGQGAVTGELFFGEGSRLTVL.

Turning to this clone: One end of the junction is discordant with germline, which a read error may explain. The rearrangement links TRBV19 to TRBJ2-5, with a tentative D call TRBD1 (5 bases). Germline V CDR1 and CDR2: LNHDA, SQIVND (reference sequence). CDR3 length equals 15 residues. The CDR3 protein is CASSPPGSYQEAQYF. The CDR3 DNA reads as TGTGCCAGTAGTCCGCCAGGGTCGTACCAAGAGGCCCAGTACTTC.

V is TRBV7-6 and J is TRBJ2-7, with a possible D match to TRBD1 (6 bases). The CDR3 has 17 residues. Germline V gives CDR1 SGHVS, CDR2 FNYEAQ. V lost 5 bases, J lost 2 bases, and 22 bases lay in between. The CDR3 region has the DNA TGTGCCAGCAGCCCCAGGGTGAGAGGGGACAATCCCTACGAGCAGTACTTC. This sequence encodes CASSPRVRGDNPYEQYF.

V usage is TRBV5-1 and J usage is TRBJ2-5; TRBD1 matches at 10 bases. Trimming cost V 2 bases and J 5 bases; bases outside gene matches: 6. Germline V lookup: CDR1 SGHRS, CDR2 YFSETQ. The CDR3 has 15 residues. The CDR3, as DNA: TGCGCCAGCAGCTTTAGTGGGACAGGGGATGAGACCCAGTACTTC. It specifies CASSFSGTGDETQYF. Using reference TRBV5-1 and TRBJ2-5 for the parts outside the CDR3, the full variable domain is KAGVTQTPRYLIKTRGQQVTLSCSPISGHRSVSWYQQTPGQGLQFLFEYFSETQRNKGNFPGRFSGRQFSNSRSEMNVSTLELGDSALYLCASSFSGTGDETQYFGPGTRLLVL.

In DNA, the CDR3 is TGTGCCAGCAGCTTGACAGGGAACCAAGAGACCCAGTACTTC. It translates to CASSLTGNQETQYF. The chain has TRBV5-4 and TRBJ2-5; D perhaps matches TRBD1 (6 bases). Trimming stripped 1 base from V and 0 bases from J, with 7 bases between. There are 14 residues in the CDR3. Germline lookup yields CDR1 SGHNT and CDR2 YYREEE (reference sequence).

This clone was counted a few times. The CDR3 sequence is CASSADGSINEQFF. The DNA for the CDR3 is TGTGCCAGCAGTGCGGACGGGAGTATAAATGAGCAGTTCTTC. The gene calls are TRBV2 and TRBJ2-1; the D gene is possibly TRBD2 (6 bases). This CDR3 has 14 residues. Trimming left V 4 bases short and J 7 bases short, with 14 bases between. CDR1 and CDR2 (germline): SNHLY, FYNNEI.

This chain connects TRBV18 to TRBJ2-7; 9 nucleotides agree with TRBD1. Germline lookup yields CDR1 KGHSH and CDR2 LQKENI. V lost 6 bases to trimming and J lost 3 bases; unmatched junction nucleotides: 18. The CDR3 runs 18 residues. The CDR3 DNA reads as TGTGCCAGCTCCCAATCCGTTGAAACCGGGACAGGGCTCTACGAGCAGTACTTC. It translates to CASSQSVETGTGLYEQYF.

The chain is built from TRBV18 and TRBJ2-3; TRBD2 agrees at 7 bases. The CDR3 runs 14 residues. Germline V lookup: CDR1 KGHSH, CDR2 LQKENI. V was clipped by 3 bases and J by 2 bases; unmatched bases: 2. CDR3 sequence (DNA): TGTGCCAGCTCACCTGGGACTACCACAGATACGCAGTATTTT. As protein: CASSPGTTTDTQYF.

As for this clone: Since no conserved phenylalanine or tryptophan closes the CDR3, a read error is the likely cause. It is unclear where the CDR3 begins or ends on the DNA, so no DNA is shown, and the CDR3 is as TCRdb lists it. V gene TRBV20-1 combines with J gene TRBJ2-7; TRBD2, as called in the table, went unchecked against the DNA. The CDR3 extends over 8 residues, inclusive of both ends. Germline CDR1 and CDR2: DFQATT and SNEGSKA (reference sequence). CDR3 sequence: CSASSGLY.

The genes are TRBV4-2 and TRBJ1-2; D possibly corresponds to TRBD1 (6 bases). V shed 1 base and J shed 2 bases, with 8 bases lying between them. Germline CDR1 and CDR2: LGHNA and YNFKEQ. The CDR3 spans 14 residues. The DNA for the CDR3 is TGTGCCAGCAGCCAAGGACAGGAGAACTATGGCTACACCTTC. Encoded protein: CASSQGQENYGYTF.

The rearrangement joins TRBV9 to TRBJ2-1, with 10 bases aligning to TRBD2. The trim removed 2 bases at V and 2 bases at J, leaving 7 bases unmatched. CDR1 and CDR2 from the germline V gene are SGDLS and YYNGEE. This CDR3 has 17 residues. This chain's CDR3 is CASSVASGSLAYNEQFF. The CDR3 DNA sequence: TGTGCCAGCAGCGTGGCTAGCGGGAGTTTGGCCTACAATGAGCAGTTCTTC.

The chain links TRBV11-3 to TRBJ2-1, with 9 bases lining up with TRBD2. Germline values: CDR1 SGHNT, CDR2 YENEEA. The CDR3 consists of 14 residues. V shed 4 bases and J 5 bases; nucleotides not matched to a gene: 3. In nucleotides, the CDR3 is TGTGCCAGCAGCTACTCTAGCGGGAACAATGAGCAGTTCTTC. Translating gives CASSYSSGNNEQFF.

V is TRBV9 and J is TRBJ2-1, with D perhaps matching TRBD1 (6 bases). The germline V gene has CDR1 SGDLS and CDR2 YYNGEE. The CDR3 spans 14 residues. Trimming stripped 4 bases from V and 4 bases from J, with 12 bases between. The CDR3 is CASSTQDSYNEQFF. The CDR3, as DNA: TGTGCCAGCAGCACCCAGGACAGTTACAATGAGCAGTTCTTC.

The CDR3 is CASSFVSSGIGELFF. As DNA, the CDR3 is TGTGCCAGCAGTTTTGTGTCTAGCGGGATCGGGGAGCTGTTTTTT. The chain uses TRBV28 and TRBJ2-2; 9 bases match TRBD2. The V gene's germline CDR1 is MDHEN and CDR2 SYDVKM. V gave up 3 bases and J gave up 7 bases; unmatched junction bases: 6. The CDR3 has 15 amino acids.

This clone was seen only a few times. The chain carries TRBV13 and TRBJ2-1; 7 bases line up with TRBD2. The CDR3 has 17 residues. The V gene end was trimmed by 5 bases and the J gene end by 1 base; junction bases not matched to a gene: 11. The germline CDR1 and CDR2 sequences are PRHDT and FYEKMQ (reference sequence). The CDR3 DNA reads TGTGCCAGCAGCGAGACTAGCTCCCTTGTGTCCTACAATGAGCAGTTCTTC. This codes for CASSETSSLVSYNEQFF.

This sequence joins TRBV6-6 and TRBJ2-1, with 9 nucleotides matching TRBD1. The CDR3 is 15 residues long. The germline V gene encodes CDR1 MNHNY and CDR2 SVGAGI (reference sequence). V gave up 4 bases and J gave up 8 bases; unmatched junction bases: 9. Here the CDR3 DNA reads TGTGCCAGCAGTTCGCCGGGACAGGGCGAGGATGAGCAGTTCTTC. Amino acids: CASSSPGQGEDEQFF.

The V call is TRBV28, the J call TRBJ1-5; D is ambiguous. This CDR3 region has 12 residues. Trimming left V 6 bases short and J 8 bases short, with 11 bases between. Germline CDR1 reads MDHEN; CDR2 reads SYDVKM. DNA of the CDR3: TGTGCCAGCAGCCCCTATACTAAGCCCCAGCATTTT. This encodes CASSPYTKPQHF. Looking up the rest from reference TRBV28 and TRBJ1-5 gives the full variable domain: DVKVTQSSRYLVKRTGEKVFLECVQDMDHENMFWYRQDPGLGLRLIYFSYDVKMKEKGDIPEGYSVSREKKERFSLILESASTNQTSMYLCASSPYTKPQHFGDGTRLSIL.

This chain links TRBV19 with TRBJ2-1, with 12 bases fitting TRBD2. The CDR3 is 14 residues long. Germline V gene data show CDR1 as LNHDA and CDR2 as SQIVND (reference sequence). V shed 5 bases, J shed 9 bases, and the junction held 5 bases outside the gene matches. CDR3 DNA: TGTGCCAGTAGTCAGACTAGCGGGGGCCTTGAGCAGTTCTTC. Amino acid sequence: CASSQTSGGLEQFF.

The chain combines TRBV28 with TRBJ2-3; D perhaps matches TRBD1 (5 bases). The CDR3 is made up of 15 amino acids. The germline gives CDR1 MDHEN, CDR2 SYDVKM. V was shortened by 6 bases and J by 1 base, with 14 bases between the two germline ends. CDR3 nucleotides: TGTGCCAGCAGCAAAATTCTAGGGGGCACAGATACGCAGTATTTT. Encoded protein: CASSKILGGTDTQYF.

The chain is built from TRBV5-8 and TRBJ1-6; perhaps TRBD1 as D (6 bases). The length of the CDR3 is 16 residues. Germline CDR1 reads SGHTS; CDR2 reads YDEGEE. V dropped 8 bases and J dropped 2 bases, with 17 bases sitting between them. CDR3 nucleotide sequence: TGTGCCAGTAGACAAGGGGGTGGACCCTATAATTCACCCCTCCACTTT. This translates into CASRQGGGPYNSPLHF.

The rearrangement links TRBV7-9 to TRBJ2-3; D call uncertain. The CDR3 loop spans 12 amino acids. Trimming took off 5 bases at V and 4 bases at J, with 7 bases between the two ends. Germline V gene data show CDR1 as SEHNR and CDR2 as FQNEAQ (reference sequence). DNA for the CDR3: TGTGCCAGCAGCCCCCCCGCAGATACGCAGTATTTT. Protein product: CASSPPADTQYF.

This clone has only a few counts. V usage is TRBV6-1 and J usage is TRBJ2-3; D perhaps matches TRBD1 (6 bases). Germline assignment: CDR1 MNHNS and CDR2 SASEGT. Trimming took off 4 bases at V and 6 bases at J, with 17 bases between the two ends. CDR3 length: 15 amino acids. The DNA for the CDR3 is TGTGCCAGCAGTGCCGGTGCCCTGAGGGGGGATACGCAGTATTTT. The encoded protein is CASSAGALRGDTQYF.

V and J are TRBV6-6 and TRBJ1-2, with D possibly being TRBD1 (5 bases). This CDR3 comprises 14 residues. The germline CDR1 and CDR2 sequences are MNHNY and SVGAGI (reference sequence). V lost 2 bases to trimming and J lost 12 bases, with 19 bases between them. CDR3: CASSYKGHRTWDTF. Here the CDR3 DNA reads TGTGCCAGCAGTTACAAAGGCCACAGGACGTGGGACACCTTC.

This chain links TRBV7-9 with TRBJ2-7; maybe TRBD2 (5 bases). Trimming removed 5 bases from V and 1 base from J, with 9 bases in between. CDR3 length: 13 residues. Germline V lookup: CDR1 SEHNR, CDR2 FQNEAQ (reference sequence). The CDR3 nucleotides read TGTGCCAGCAGCCTTAGCGTTTCCTACGAGCAGTACTTC. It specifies CASSLSVSYEQYF.